This is a list of T cell receptor beta chains from one sample in a study of T-cell reconstitution after alpha-beta-depleted transplantation in children. MiXCR, run by TCRdb on the PCR reads, gives a single entry per CDR3 protein. The repertoire holds a few hundred thousand distinct CDR3 sequences, with about a tenth as singletons. The starting material was PBMCs, obtained before TCRalphabeta/CD19-depleted stem cell transplant. These receptors were collected from a boy under three years old with acute myeloid leukemia, due to receive a stem cell transplant. CDR3s include the opening cysteine and the closing phenylalanine or tryptophan. A D gene is named only where the DNA matches it firmly. Size tells how often a clone was seen (once, few, many) or the class of an expanded clone, and some rows leave it out.

j_gene,d_gene,abundance,v_gene,CDR3aa,CDR3nt
TRBJ2-3,TRBD2,many,TRBV29-1,CSVSGRAKDTQYF,TGCAGCGTGAGCGGGAGGGCCAAAGATACGCAGTATTTT
TRBJ2-1,TRBD2,many,TRBV5-1,CASSLSTSGRLNNEQFF,TGCGCCAGCAGCCTCTCGACTAGCGGGAGGTTGAACAATGAGCAGTTCTTC
TRBJ2-7,TRBD1,once,TRBV29-1,CSVDRGNEQYF,TGCAGCGTGGACAGGGGGAATGAGCAGTACTTC
TRBJ2-5,.,.,TRBV9,CASSASGVEGTQYF,TGTGCCAGCAGCGCCTCAGGGGTAGAGGGGACCCAGTACTTC
TRBJ2-3,TRBD2,many,TRBV7-9,CASSLGLAGFDTQYF,TGTGCCAGCAGCTTAGGTCTAGCGGGGTTCGATACGCAGTATTTT
TRBJ2-7,TRBD1,many,TRBV10-2,CASSSAGTGLYEQYF,TGCGCCAGCAGCTCCGCCGGGACAGGGCTCTACGAGCAGTACTTC
TRBJ2-3,TRBD2,many,TRBV29-1,CSVLGRLAGGPDTQYF,TGCAGCGTTCTAGGAAGACTAGCGGGAGGTCCAGATACGCAGTATTTT
TRBJ2-3,TRBD1,many,TRBV20-1,CSAVGQGATDTQYF,TGCAGTGCGGTCGGACAGGGGGCCACAGATACGCAGTATTTT
TRBJ2-7,TRBD1,many,TRBV20-1,CSARDYRGQYEQYF,TGCAGTGCTAGAGACTACAGGGGGCAGTACGAGCAGTACTTC
TRBJ1-2,.,many,TRBV3-1,CASSQDGTAYGYTF,TGTGCCAGCAGCCAAGATGGGACGGCCTATGGCTACACCTTC
TRBJ2-6,.,many,TRBV20-1,CSASRASGANVLTF,TGCAGTGCTAGCAGGGCATCTGGGGCCAACGTCCTGACTTTC
TRBJ2-1,.,few,TRBV24-1,CATSDRDTGYNEQFF,TGTGCCACCAGTGACCGAGACACAGGTTACAATGAGCAGTTCTTC
TRBJ2-2,.,.,TRBV6-5,CASSYSLGGPTGELFF,TGTGCCAGCAGTTACTCACTGGGGGGGCCCACCGGGGAGCTGTTTTTT